A single sample is the source of the 20 T cell receptor beta chains below, sequenced in a study of blood T cell repertoires in COVID-19. Sequencing was performed with immunoSEQ multiplex PCR; in TCRdb, only in-frame clones are kept and a portion is missing. The table records around 100,000 clones, approximately 86% of them present only once. The sequenced sample was peripheral blood. The receptors derive from a man between 50 and 59 years old with active or convalescent COVID-19.

This clone was found once. The chain couples TRBV5-1 to TRBJ2-3; TRBD1 agrees at 7 bases. The CDR3 consists of 15 residues. V lost 4 bases and J lost 2; bases outside the gene matches: 7. CDR1 and CDR2 (germline): SGHRS, YFSETQ. Here the CDR3 DNA reads TGCGCCAGCAGCACCGGACAGGAAATCACAGATACGCAGTATTTT. Translation: CASSTGQEITDTQYF.

This chain links TRBV19 with TRBJ1-2; D may be TRBD1 (6 bases). Germline V lookup: CDR1 LNHDA, CDR2 SQIVND (reference sequence). Trimming took off 5 bases at V and 4 bases at J, with 20 bases between the two ends. CDR3 length: 16 amino acids. CDR3 sequence: CASSPPPGQGLYGYTF. CDR3 DNA sequence: TGTGCCAGTAGTCCCCCGCCGGGACAAGGCCTCTATGGCTACACCTTC.

V usage is TRBV19 and J usage is TRBJ2-7; perhaps TRBD1 as D (6 bases). This CDR3 has 13 residues. Germline-derived CDR1 and CDR2 are LNHDA and SQIVND (reference sequence). The germline V and J ends were trimmed by 4 bases and 3 bases, with 10 bases remaining between them. The CDR3 nucleotides are TGTGCCAGTAGTAAACAGGGAAACTACGAGCAGTACTTC. Translated, it gives CASSKQGNYEQYF.

The rearrangement uses TRBV7-2 and TRBJ2-3, with a weak D call TRBD1 (6 bases). The CDR3 totals 16 residues. The V gene lost 3 bases and the J gene lost 4 bases, with 17 bases spanning the gap. CDR1 is SGHTA, CDR2 FQGNSA, per germline. The CDR3 nucleotides are TGTGCCAGCAGCTTTAGGCCCCAGGGGCGGCCAGATACGCAGTATTTT. Translating it yields CASSFRPQGRPDTQYF.

The chain joins TRBV6-5 to TRBJ1-4; TRBD1 matches at 7 bases. CDR1 is MNHEY and CDR2 is SVGAGI in the germline V gene. The ends lost 6 bases at V and 8 bases at J; junction bases unmatched: 6. The CDR3 totals 13 residues. The CDR3 DNA is TGTGCCAGCAGCTTCGACAGGGACGAAAAACTGTTTTTT. It encodes CASSFDRDEKLFF.

V gene TRBV27 combines with J gene TRBJ1-4, with 10 bases aligning to TRBD1. The CDR3 is made up of 13 amino acids. V lost 6 bases, J lost 5 bases, and 0 bases stayed unmatched. Germline assignment: CDR1 MNHEY and CDR2 SMNVEV (reference sequence). CDR3 protein: CASRGQGNEKLFF. CDR3 DNA: TGTGCCAGCAGGGGACAGGGGAATGAAAAACTGTTTTTT.

This clone came up a few times. The gene calls are TRBV1 and TRBJ2-2; whether TRBD2, the table's D call, matches the DNA was not checked. TRBV1 is marked as a pseudogene. This CDR3 region has 17 residues. CDR3 protein: CTSSQTRASGDTGELFF. CDR3 DNA sequence: TGCACCAGCAGCCAAACCCGAGCTAGCGGGGACACCGGGGAGCTGTTTTTT.

The chain uses TRBV15 and TRBJ2-7, with 9 bases aligning to TRBD2. Germline V gives CDR1 LNHNV, CDR2 YYDKDF (reference sequence). With 3 bases clipped from V and 0 bases from J, the junction kept 6 bases outside the gene matches. The CDR3 spans 16 residues. The CDR3 is CATSSGLAPSSYEQYV. CDR3 nucleotides: TGTGCCACCAGCAGCGGACTAGCGCCATCCTCCTACGAGCAGTACGTC.

The V and J genes are TRBV19 and TRBJ2-1, with D possibly being TRBD1 (6 bases). V was cut by 7 bases and J by 7 bases, with 17 bases left in between. Germline V gene data show CDR1 as LNHDA and CDR2 as SQIVND (reference sequence). The CDR3 has 14 amino acids. The chain's CDR3 is CASKHQGGRNEQFF. For the CDR3, the DNA is TGTGCCAGTAAGCATCAAGGGGGAAGGAATGAGCAGTTCTTC.

The chain couples TRBV5-1 to TRBJ2-7; D possibly corresponds to TRBD1 (5 bases). V lost 3 bases and J lost 2, with 21 bases in between. Germline CDR1 reads SGHRS; CDR2 reads YFSETQ. The CDR3 covers 17 residues. CDR3 nucleotide sequence: TGCGCCAGCAGCTCCCGAACAGACAGCCTAATCCCCTACGAGCAGTACTTC. Translating it yields CASSSRTDSLIPYEQYF.

The chain uses TRBV19 and TRBJ2-3; 9 positions match TRBD2. The CDR3 spans 16 residues. J lost 4 bases, V lost 6 bases, and 11 bases had no gene match. CDR1 and CDR2 (germline): LNHDA, SQIVND (reference sequence). The CDR3 reads CASRGLAGAFSDTQYF. The DNA of the CDR3 is TGTGCCAGTAGGGGGTTAGCGGGGGCCTTTTCAGATACGCAGTATTTT.

This chain links TRBV5-1 with TRBJ2-6; possible D gene TRBD2, 6 bases. This CDR3 is built from 16 residues. V was clipped by 4 bases and J by 3 bases, with 14 bases between them. From germline, CDR1 is SGHRS and CDR2 YFSETQ. The CDR3 DNA is TGCGCCAGCAGCCCCCCGCGGGGCGGTGGGGCCAACGTCCTGACTTTC. Translated: CASSPPRGGGANVLTF.

DNA of the CDR3: TGTGCCAGCAGTCTAGCGGGCCTAGCCAAAAACATTCAGTACTTC. Protein: CASSLAGLAKNIQYF. The rearrangement uses TRBV28 and TRBJ2-4; TRBD2 aligns across 8 bases. Germline V gene sequence: CDR1 MDHEN, CDR2 SYDVKM. V was pared by 5 bases and J by 0 bases, with 3 bases of the junction left unmatched. The CDR3 extends over 15 amino acids.

The rearrangement links TRBV28 to TRBJ2-6; maybe TRBD1 (6 bases). The V and J ends lost 2 bases and 3 bases respectively, with 8 bases between them. Germline V gene lookup returns CDR1 MDHEN and CDR2 SYDVKM. This CDR3 has 15 residues. The CDR3 DNA sequence: TGTGCCAGCAGTTTAACAGGGAATGGGGCCAACGTCCTGACTTTC. Amino acids: CASSLTGNGANVLTF.

This chain joins TRBV11-2 and TRBJ1-6; no reliable D call. The germline V and J ends were trimmed by 5 bases and 5 bases, with 13 bases remaining between them. Looked up from germline, CDR1 is SGHAT and CDR2 is FQNNGV. The CDR3 is made up of 15 amino acids. The chain's CDR3 is CASSPQQADNSPLHF. As DNA, the CDR3 is TGTGCCAGCAGCCCCCAGCAGGCCGATAATTCACCCCTCCACTTT.

This clone was observed a single time. J is TRBJ2-5 and V is TRBV5-5; 12 bases map to TRBD1. V lost 3 bases, J lost 3 bases, and 6 bases stayed unmatched. The length of the CDR3 is 16 residues. Germline CDR1 reads SGHKS; CDR2 reads YYEKEE (reference sequence). In nucleotides, the CDR3 is TGTGCCAGCAGCTCGCCCGGGACAGGGGGCGAAGAGACCCAGTACTTC. Translated, it gives CASSSPGTGGEETQYF. Together with reference TRBV5-5 and TRBJ2-5, the CDR3 gives the full variable domain: DAGVTQSPTHLIKTRGQQVTLRCSPISGHKSVSWYQQVLGQGPQFIFQYYEKEERGRGNFPDRFSARQFPNYSSELNVNALLLGDSALYLCASSSPGTGGEETQYFGPGTRLLVL.

The table lists this clone with a count of one. This rearrangement joins TRBV7-2 to TRBJ1-1; D might be TRBD1 (6 bases). The CDR3 runs 15 residues. From germline, CDR1 is SGHTA and CDR2 FQGNSA. Trimming took off 1 base at V and 1 base at J, with 10 bases between the two ends. This CDR3 reads CASSLGGLGNTEAFF. The DNA for the CDR3 is TGTGCCAGCAGCTTAGGGGGGCTGGGGAACACTGAAGCTTTCTTT. The full variable domain, in which reference TRBV7-2 and TRBJ1-1 provide the parts outside the CDR3, is GAGVSQSPSNKVTEKGKDVELRCDPISGHTALYWYRQSLGQGLEFLIYFQGNSAPDKSGLPSDRFSAERTGGSVSTLTIQRTQQEDSAVYLCASSLGGLGNTEAFFGQGTRLTVV.

This clone was seen just once. The chain joins TRBV7-9 to TRBJ1-3; D is uncertain. Between the trimmed V and J ends, which lost 1 base and 2 bases, there was a span of 9 bases. The CDR3 spans 15 residues. Per the germline V gene, CDR1 is SEHNR and CDR2 is FQNEAQ (reference sequence). The CDR3 DNA reads as TGTGCCAGCAGCTTAGACCCGGTAACTGGAAACACCATATATTTT. Its translation is CASSLDPVTGNTIYF.

The CDR3 spells CASSRLPNEKLFF. CDR3 coding DNA: TGTGCCAGCAGCCGTCTTCCCAATGAAAAACTGTTTTTT. V gene TRBV2 combines with J gene TRBJ1-4; no clear D. Trimming pared 6 bases from V and 5 bases from J, leaving 10 bases between. This CDR3 has 13 residues. Looked up from germline, CDR1 is SNHLY and CDR2 is FYNNEI.

The count of this clone is one. This sequence joins TRBV28 and TRBJ2-1; D may be TRBD2 (6 bases). The CDR3 totals 16 residues. V lost 6 bases and J 4 bases, leaving 19 bases between the germline ends. In germline, CDR1 is MDHEN, CDR2 SYDVKM. As DNA, the CDR3 is TGTGCCAGCAGGGCCGAGGGGCTAGCGCCTTACAATGAGCAGTTCTTC. Translated, it gives CASRAEGLAPYNEQFF.